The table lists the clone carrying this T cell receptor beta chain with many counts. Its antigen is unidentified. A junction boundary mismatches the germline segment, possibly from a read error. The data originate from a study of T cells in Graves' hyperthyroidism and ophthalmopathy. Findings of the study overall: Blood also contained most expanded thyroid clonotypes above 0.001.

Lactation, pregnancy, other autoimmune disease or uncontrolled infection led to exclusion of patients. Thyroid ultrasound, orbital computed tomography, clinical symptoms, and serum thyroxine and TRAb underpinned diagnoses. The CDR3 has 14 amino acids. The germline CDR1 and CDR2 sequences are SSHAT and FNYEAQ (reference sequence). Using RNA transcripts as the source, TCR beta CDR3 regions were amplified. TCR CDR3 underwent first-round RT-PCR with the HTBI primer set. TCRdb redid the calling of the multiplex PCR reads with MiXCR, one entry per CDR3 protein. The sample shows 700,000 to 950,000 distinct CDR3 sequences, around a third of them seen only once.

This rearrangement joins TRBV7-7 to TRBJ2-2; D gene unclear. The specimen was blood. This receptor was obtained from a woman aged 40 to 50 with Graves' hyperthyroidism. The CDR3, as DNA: TGTGCTAGCAGCTTGGACCCGACCACCGGGGAGCTGTTTTTT. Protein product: CASSLDPTTGELFF.